The 32 T cell receptor beta chains in this list originate from one sample, sequenced in a study of beta chain features in type 1 diabetes. The study's findings and limits: In every one of the four CD4+ subsets, TCRB CDR3s were moderately but significantly shorter in Type 1 diabetes patients.

The study reverse transcribed the entire isolated RNA, so it sequenced expressed TCRB transcripts. The protocol was immunoSEQ multiplex PCR, while the TCRdb copy is restricted to in-frame clones and leaves out a portion. This repertoire shows about 370,000 clones, 9.6% found once; its top ten account for about 0.6%. Antigens of these TCRs are unknown. The sequenced material came from central memory CD4+ T cells from blood. These receptors originate from a man aged 30 to 45 with type 1 diabetes.

This clone was seen a handful of times. The rearrangement uses TRBV7-3 and TRBJ2-3; perhaps TRBD1 as D (5 bases). The V gene lost 8 bases and the J gene lost 0 bases, with 12 bases spanning the gap. The germline gives CDR1 SGHTA, CDR2 FQGTGA. CDR3 length: 14 residues. CDR3 sequence reads: CASGQGGSTDTQYF. The CDR3 DNA reads as TGTGCCAGCGGCCAGGGTGGGAGCACAGATACGCAGTATTTT.

Regarding this clone: Relative to the germline gene, one junction end is altered; a read error may explain this. V is TRBV5-1 and J is TRBJ2-3, with 9 bases that match TRBD2. Germline V gene data show CDR1 as SGHRS and CDR2 as YFSETQ. The CDR3 spans 16 residues. Here the CDR3 DNA reads TGCGCCAGCAGTTTGGGACTAGCATTATCGCAAGATACGCAGTATTTT. This sequence encodes CASSLGLALSQDTQYF.

This clone has only a few counts. The V gene is TRBV14, the J gene TRBJ2-5; 8 bases are shared with TRBD2. Per the germline V gene, CDR1 is SGHDN and CDR2 is FVKESK. Trimming removed 3 bases from V and 5 bases from J; junction bases left unmatched: 11. CDR3 size: 16 residues. The CDR3 bases are TGTGCCAGCAGCCAGGCCACCGGGACTAGGGTGGAGACCCAGTACTTC. Its translation is CASSQATGTRVETQYF.

The table lists this clone with a few counts. The rearrangement uses TRBV5-4 and TRBJ2-7, with 10 bases aligning to TRBD1. The V segment lost 4 bases and the J segment 6 bases; nucleotides outside the gene matches: 7. The CDR3 extends over 14 amino acids. Germline V gene sequence: CDR1 SGHNT, CDR2 YYREEE (reference sequence). The CDR3 is CASSLEGTGVEQYF. Written as DNA, the CDR3 is TGTGCCAGCAGCCTGGAGGGGACAGGGGTCGAGCAGTACTTC.

The rearrangement joins TRBV12-5 to TRBJ2-2, with D unresolved. The CDR3 totals 14 residues. V was pared by 1 base and J by 2 bases, with 5 bases between. Germline values: CDR1 LGHNT, CDR2 FRNRAP. CDR3 sequence: CASGLGLNTGELFF. CDR3 nucleotide sequence: TGTGCTAGTGGTTTGGGGCTTAACACCGGGGAGCTGTTTTTT.

The chain recombines TRBV7-9 with TRBJ1-2; D may be TRBD1 (5 bases). V was clipped by 2 bases and J by 2 bases, with 12 bases between them. This CDR3 has 15 amino acids. Germline V gene data show CDR1 as SEHNR and CDR2 as FQNEAQ (reference sequence). The DNA of the CDR3 is TGTGCCAGCAGCTTACAGGGAAATAGAAACTATGGCTACACCTTC. The encoded protein is CASSLQGNRNYGYTF.

The chain recombines TRBV6-5 with TRBJ1-4; D is possibly TRBD1 (6 bases). V lost 7 bases and J 7 bases, leaving 19 bases between the germline ends. The CDR3 consists of 15 residues. Germline V gene sequence: CDR1 MNHEY, CDR2 SVGAGI. CDR3 sequence reads: CASTGERQAIEKLFF. DNA of the CDR3: TGTGCCAGCACCGGTGAGCGACAGGCGATTGAAAAACTGTTTTTT.

This clone turned up a few times. V and J are TRBV5-1 and TRBJ2-7; a weak D match, TRBD2 (5 bases). Per germline, CDR1 SGHRS and CDR2 YFSETQ. Between the trimmed V and J ends, which lost 0 bases and 7 bases, there was a span of 14 bases. CDR3 size: 14 residues. The CDR3 DNA sequence: TGCGCCAGCAGCTTGGCCAACGGGGTTGGTGAGCAGTACTTC. It is translated as CASSLANGVGEQYF. The variable domain in full, completed from reference TRBV5-1 and TRBJ2-7, reads KAGVTQTPRYLIKTRGQQVTLSCSPISGHRSVSWYQQTPGQGLQFLFEYFSETQRNKGNFPGRFSGRQFSNSRSEMNVSTLELGDSALYLCASSLANGVGEQYFGPGTRLTVT.

The genes are TRBV19 and TRBJ1-2; D gene ambiguous. There are 14 residues in the CDR3. Germline V gene sequence: CDR1 LNHDA, CDR2 SQIVND (reference sequence). V was cut by 9 bases and J by 6 bases, with 20 bases left in between. CDR3 loop: CASYHSSDSHGYTF. CDR3 DNA: TGTGCCAGCTACCACTCCAGTGACTCCCATGGCTACACCTTC.

This clone was seen more than once but under ten times. The chain joins TRBV11-3 to TRBJ2-7, with D uncertain. Trimming pared 1 base from V and 0 bases from J, leaving 7 bases between. CDR3 length: 14 residues. Germline-derived CDR1 and CDR2 are SGHNT and YENEEA. Here the CDR3 reads CASSLAENSYEQYF. CDR3 in DNA: TGTGCCAGCAGCTTAGCAGAAAACTCCTACGAGCAGTACTTC.

As for this clone: The sample contains more than one DNA sequence encoding this CDR3. The rearrangement uses TRBV7-3 and TRBJ2-3; 7 bases agree with TRBD2. V was pared by 8 bases and J by 3 bases, with 8 bases of the junction left unmatched. The CDR3 totals 14 residues. The germline gives CDR1 SGHTA, CDR2 FQGTGA. CDR3 sequence: CASSTGGGTDTQYF. The CDR3 nucleotides are TGTGCCAGCTCCACGGGAGGAGGGACAGATACGCAGTATTTT. The entire variable domain, with the rest obtained from reference TRBV7-3 and TRBJ2-3, is as follows: GAGVSQTPSNKVTEKGKYVELRCDPISGHTALYWYRQSLGQGPEFLIYFQGTGAADDSGLPNDRFFAVRPEGSVSTLKIQRTERGDSAVYLCASSTGGGTDTQYFGPGTRLTVL.

This clone was found a few times. This chain uses TRBV11-1 with TRBJ2-7, with TRBD1 matching 11 bases. Trimming cost V 6 bases and J 5 bases; bases outside gene matches: 9. Germline CDR1 reads SGHAT; CDR2 reads FQDESV (reference sequence). The CDR3 runs 15 residues. The DNA of the CDR3 is TGTGCCAGCAGACCCCGGTGGGGACAGGGGGACGAGCAGTACTTC. Amino acids: CASRPRWGQGDEQYF.

The chain recombines TRBV5-4 with TRBJ2-3, with D possibly being TRBD2 (6 bases). The germline V gene has CDR1 SGHNT and CDR2 YYREEE (reference sequence). The CDR3 length is 16 residues. V was trimmed by 3 bases and J by 2 bases, leaving 16 bases between them. In nucleotides, the CDR3 is TGTGCCAGCAGCTCCCTCTTTGTGGGACTCACAGATACGCAGTATTTT. It yields the protein CASSSLFVGLTDTQYF. Full variable domain (rest looked up from reference TRBV5-4 and TRBJ2-3): ETGVTQSPTHLIKTRGQQVTLRCSSQSGHNTVSWYQQALGQGPQFIFQYYREEENGRGNFPPRFSGLQFPNYSSELNVNALELDDSALYLCASSSLFVGLTDTQYFGPGTRLTVL.

The table lists this clone with many counts. CDR3 protein: CASRREPGNEQFF. Here the CDR3 DNA reads TGCGCCAGCAGGAGGGAGCCAGGCAATGAGCAGTTCTTC. The V call is TRBV5-1, the J call TRBJ2-1; perhaps TRBD2 as D (5 bases). Between the trimmed V and J ends, which lost 5 bases and 6 bases, there was a span of 12 bases. Germline CDR1 reads SGHRS; CDR2 reads YFSETQ. CDR3 length: 13 amino acids.

The chain joins TRBV10-3 to TRBJ1-3, with D possibly being TRBD1 (6 bases). The germline gives CDR1 ENHRY, CDR2 SYGVKD. Trimming removed 7 bases from V and 4 bases from J, with 11 bases in between. This CDR3 spans 13 amino acids. CDR3 protein: CAITTGPGNTIYF. CDR3 nucleotide sequence: TGTGCCATCACCACAGGGCCCGGAAACACCATATATTTT.

This clone was detected a few times. The chain recombines TRBV7-2 with TRBJ2-1, with TRBD2 matching over 11 bases. Looked up from germline, CDR1 is SGHTA and CDR2 is FQGNSA. The CDR3 consists of 17 residues. Trimming removed 2 bases from V and 7 bases from J; junction bases left unmatched: 10. The CDR3 DNA follows: TGTGCCAGCAGCTTAACCCTAGCGGGAGGAGGCGGTAATGAGCAGTTCTTC. As protein: CASSLTLAGGGGNEQFF.

The rearrangement links TRBV5-1 to TRBJ2-7, with 14 nucleotides matching TRBD2. CDR1 and CDR2 from the germline V gene are SGHRS and YFSETQ. V gave up 2 bases and J gave up 7 bases; unmatched junction bases: 8. The CDR3 is 16 amino acids. CDR3 sequence (DNA): TGCGCCAGCAGCTTTAACCCGGGACTAGCGGGAGAGGAGCAGTACTTC. Translation: CASSFNPGLAGEEQYF.

This sequence joins TRBV2 and TRBJ1-3; D is perhaps TRBD1 (5 bases). The CDR3 extends over 14 amino acids. V lost 9 bases and J lost 0, with 12 bases in between. In germline, CDR1 is SNHLY, CDR2 FYNNEI. The CDR3 DNA follows: TGTGCCAGTAATCTTCAGGGCTCTGGAAACACCATATATTTT. Residues: CASNLQGSGNTIYF.

This clone occurred a few times. This chain uses TRBV2 with TRBJ1-2; tentative D call: TRBD1 (6 bases). Trimming removed 6 bases at V and 4 bases at J, with 12 bases between. Germline CDR1 and CDR2: SNHLY and FYNNEI. The CDR3 covers 13 residues. The DNA for the CDR3 is TGTGCCAGCAGCGTCAAGGGGGGCTATGGCTACACCTTC. It yields the protein CASSVKGGYGYTF.

CDR3 sequence (DNA): TGTGCCAGCAGCTTAGGTTGGCTAGCGGGAGACACAGATACGCAGTATTTT. Amino acid sequence: CASSLGWLAGDTDTQYF. The J gene is TRBJ2-3, the V gene TRBV5-8; TRBD2 agrees at 10 bases. The CDR3 contains 17 residues. In germline, CDR1 is SGHTS, CDR2 YDEGEE. V was pared by 2 bases and J by 2 bases, with 8 bases of the junction left unmatched.

The J gene is TRBJ2-5, the V gene TRBV9; D unresolved. This CDR3 is 12 amino acids long. V was cut by 1 base and J by 7 bases, with 8 bases left in between. From germline, CDR1 is SGDLS and CDR2 YYNGEE. The DNA of the CDR3 is TGTGCCAGCAGCGTAAGGACGGGGACCCAGTACTTC. Translated, it gives CASSVRTGTQYF.

This clone was counted a single time. This CDR3 reads CASSPRGAGYEQYF. Written as DNA, the CDR3 is TGTGCCAGCAGCCCCAGGGGGGCGGGTTACGAGCAGTACTTC. The chain combines TRBV7-9 with TRBJ2-7; tentative D call: TRBD1 (7 bases). Trimming took 5 bases from V and 4 from J, leaving 15 bases between them. The CDR3 spans 14 residues. The germline V gene has CDR1 SEHNR and CDR2 FQNEAQ (reference sequence).

This clone has only a few counts. The V and J genes are TRBV4-1 and TRBJ2-7; 8 bases are shared with TRBD1. Germline V gene data show CDR1 as MGHRA and CDR2 as YSYEKL. The V segment lost 0 bases and the J segment 6 bases; nucleotides outside the gene matches: 4. This CDR3 comprises 14 residues. CDR3 region: CASSQDRGRSEQYF. In DNA, the CDR3 is TGCGCCAGCAGCCAAGACAGGGGGCGGTCCGAGCAGTACTTC.

This clone was seen only a few times. The chain couples TRBV5-1 to TRBJ1-1, with TRBD1 matching over 10 bases. Per germline, CDR1 SGHRS and CDR2 YFSETQ. The junction had 7 bases not matched to a gene; V was cut back by 7 bases and J by 7 bases. CDR3 length: 13 residues. DNA for the CDR3: TGCGCCAGCGGACTGGGGACAGGGGATGAAGCTTTCTTT. Protein sequence: CASGLGTGDEAFF.

This clone was seen a handful of times. The V gene is TRBV4-2, the J gene TRBJ2-7; 9 bases map to TRBD1. This CDR3 spans 15 amino acids. Germline trimming cut 5 bases from V and 2 bases from J; bases unmatched to any gene: 7. CDR1 and CDR2 (germline): LGHNA, YNFKEQ. CDR3 sequence reads: CASSEGRQGAYEQYF. The DNA of the CDR3 is TGTGCCAGCAGCGAAGGAAGACAGGGGGCCTACGAGCAGTACTTC.

CDR3 loop: CASSYTSNQPQHF. As DNA, the CDR3 is TGTGCCAGCAGCTACACGAGCAATCAGCCCCAGCATTTT. V gene TRBV7-2 combines with J gene TRBJ1-5, with D hard to call. V was shortened by 4 bases and J by 1 base, with 5 bases between the two germline ends. Germline loops: CDR1 SGHTA, CDR2 FQGNSA. The CDR3 runs to 13 residues.

This sequence joins TRBV11-2 and TRBJ2-3, with no clear D. The germline V gene has CDR1 SGHAT and CDR2 FQNNGV. The V end lost 5 bases, the J end lost 2 bases, and 5 bases lay between the germline ends. The length of the CDR3 is 12 residues. This CDR3 reads CASSSDTDTQYF. The DNA for the CDR3 is TGTGCCAGCAGCAGTGACACAGATACGCAGTATTTT.

In its sample, this clone was seen a few times. CDR3 bases: TGTGCCAGCAGCTTAGCGGCCAACTCCTACGAGCAGTACTTC. Translating gives CASSLAANSYEQYF. J is TRBJ2-7 and V is TRBV7-2, with no clear D. The CDR3 extends over 14 amino acids. The V end lost 0 bases, the J end lost 0 bases, and 6 bases lay between the germline ends. Germline V gene data show CDR1 as SGHTA and CDR2 as FQGNSA.

This clone was detected a few times. This CDR3 is CAWTHPTDTQYF. DNA for the CDR3: TGTGCCTGGACCCACCCCACAGATACGCAGTATTTT. The rearrangement uses TRBV30 and TRBJ2-3; D is unresolved. V was clipped by 4 bases and J by 2 bases, with 7 bases between them. The CDR3 contains 12 residues. Germline CDR1 and CDR2: GTSNPN and SVGIG (reference sequence).

This clone was detected a few times. The rearrangement uses TRBV7-9 and TRBJ2-3, with 8 bases fitting TRBD1. Germline V gives CDR1 SEHNR, CDR2 FQNEAQ (reference sequence). Trimming cost V 5 bases and J 0 bases; bases outside gene matches: 4. The CDR3 is made up of 15 amino acids. CDR3 DNA: TGTGCCAGCAGCAAACAGGGGGTTAGCACAGATACGCAGTATTTT. The encoded protein is CASSKQGVSTDTQYF.

This clone was seen ten or more times. This CDR3 reads CASIPLYGTGIHTGELFF. The CDR3 DNA sequence: TGTGCCAGTATTCCCCTTTACGGGACAGGGATTCACACCGGGGAGCTGTTTTTT. The chain uses TRBV19 and TRBJ2-2; 9 bases are shared with TRBD1. V lost 7 bases to trimming and J lost 3 bases; unmatched junction nucleotides: 15. CDR3 size: 18 residues. Germline V gene data show CDR1 as LNHDA and CDR2 as SQIVND (reference sequence).

V usage is TRBV5-6 and J usage is TRBJ2-5, with a possible D match to TRBD1 (6 bases). The CDR3 contains 13 residues. Germline loops: CDR1 SGHDT, CDR2 YYEEEE. V was pared by 5 bases and J by 1 base, with 9 bases between. The CDR3 DNA reads as TGTGCCAGCAGGATACAGGGCCAAGAGACCCAGTACTTC. Translation: CASRIQGQETQYF.